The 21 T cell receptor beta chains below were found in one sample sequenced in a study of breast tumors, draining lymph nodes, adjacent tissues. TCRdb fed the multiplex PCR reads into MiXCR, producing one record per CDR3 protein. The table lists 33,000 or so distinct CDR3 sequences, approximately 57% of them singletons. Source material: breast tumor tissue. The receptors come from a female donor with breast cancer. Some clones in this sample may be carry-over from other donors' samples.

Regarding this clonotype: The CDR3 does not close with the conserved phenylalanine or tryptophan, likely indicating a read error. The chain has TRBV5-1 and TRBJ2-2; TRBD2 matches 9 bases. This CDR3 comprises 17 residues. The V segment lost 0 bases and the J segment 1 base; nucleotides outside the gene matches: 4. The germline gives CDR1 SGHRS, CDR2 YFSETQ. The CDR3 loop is CASSLVSSGKNTGELFY. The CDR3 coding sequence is TGCGCCAGCAGCTTGGTATCTAGCGGGAAGAACACCGGGGAGCTGTTTTAT.

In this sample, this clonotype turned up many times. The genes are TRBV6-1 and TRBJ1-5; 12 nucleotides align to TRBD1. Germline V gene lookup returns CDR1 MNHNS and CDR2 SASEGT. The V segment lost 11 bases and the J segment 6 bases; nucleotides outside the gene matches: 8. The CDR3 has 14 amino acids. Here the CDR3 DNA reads TGTGCCGGGGGACAGGGGGCAGCAGGTCAGCCCCAGCATTTT. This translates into CAGGQGAAGQPQHF.

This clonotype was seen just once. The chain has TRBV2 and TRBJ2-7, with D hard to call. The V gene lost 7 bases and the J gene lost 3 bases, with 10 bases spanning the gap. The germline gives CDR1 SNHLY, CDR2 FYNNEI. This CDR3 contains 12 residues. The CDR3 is CASIGQDYEQYF. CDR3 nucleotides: TGTGCCAGCATTGGTCAGGACTACGAGCAGTACTTC.

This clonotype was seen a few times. This chain's CDR3 is CSASVPDTGRQLFF. CDR3 coding DNA: TGCAGTGCTAGCGTACCTGACACCGGCAGGCAACTGTTTTTT. The V gene is TRBV20-1, the J gene TRBJ1-4; the D is unclear. V was clipped by 3 bases and J by 12 bases, with 20 bases between them. CDR1 is DFQATT and CDR2 is SNEGSKA in the germline V gene (reference sequence). CDR3 size: 14 residues.

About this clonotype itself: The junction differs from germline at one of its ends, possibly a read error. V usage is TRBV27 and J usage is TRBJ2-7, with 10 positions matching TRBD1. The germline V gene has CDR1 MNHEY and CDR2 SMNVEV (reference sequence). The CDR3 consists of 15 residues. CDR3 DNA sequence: TGTGCCAGCAGTTGGGGACAGGGGCGGCCCTGCGAGCAGTGCTTC. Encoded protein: CASSWGQGRPCEQCF.

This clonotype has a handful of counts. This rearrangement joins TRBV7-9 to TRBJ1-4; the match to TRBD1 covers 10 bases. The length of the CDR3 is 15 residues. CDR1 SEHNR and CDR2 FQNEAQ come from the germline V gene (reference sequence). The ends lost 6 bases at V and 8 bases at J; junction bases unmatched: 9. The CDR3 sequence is CASSYLDRGEEKLFF. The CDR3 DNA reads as TGTGCCAGCAGTTACCTGGACAGGGGGGAAGAAAAACTGTTTTTT.

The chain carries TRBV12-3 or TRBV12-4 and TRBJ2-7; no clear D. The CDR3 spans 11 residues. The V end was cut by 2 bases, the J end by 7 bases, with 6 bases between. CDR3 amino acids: CASSLRDEQYF. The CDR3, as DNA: TGTGCCAGCAGTTTAAGGGATGAGCAGTACTTC.

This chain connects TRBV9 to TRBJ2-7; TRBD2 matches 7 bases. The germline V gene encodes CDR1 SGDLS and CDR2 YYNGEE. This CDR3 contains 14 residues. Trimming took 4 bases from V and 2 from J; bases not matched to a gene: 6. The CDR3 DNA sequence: TGTGCCAGCAGCCCCCATGGACTAGCCTACGAGCAGTACTTC. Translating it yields CASSPHGLAYEQYF.

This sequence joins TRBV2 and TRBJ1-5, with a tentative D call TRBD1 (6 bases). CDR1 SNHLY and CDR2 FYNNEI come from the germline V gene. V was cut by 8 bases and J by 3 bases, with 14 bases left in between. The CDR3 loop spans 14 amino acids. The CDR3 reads CASVDGGNNQPQHF. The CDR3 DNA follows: TGTGCCAGCGTAGACGGGGGCAACAATCAGCCCCAGCATTTT.

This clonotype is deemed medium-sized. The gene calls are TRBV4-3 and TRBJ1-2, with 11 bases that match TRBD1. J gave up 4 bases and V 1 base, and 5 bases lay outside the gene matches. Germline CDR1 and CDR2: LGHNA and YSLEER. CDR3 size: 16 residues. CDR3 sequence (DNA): TGCGCCAGCAGCCAAGTTGGGACAGGGGGTGTCTATGGCTACACCTTC. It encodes CASSQVGTGGVYGYTF.

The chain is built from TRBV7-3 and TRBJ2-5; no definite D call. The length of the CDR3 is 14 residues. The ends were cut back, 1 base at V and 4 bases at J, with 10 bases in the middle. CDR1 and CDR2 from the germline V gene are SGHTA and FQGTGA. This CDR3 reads CASSLKSERETQYF. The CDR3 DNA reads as TGTGCCAGCAGCTTAAAGTCCGAACGAGAGACCCAGTACTTC.

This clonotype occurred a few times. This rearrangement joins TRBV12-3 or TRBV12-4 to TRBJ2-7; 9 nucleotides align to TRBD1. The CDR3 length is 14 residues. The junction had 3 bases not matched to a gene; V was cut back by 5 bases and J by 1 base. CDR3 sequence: CASSPGQGSYEQYF. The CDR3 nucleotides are TGTGCCAGCAGTCCGGGACAGGGATCCTACGAGCAGTACTTC.

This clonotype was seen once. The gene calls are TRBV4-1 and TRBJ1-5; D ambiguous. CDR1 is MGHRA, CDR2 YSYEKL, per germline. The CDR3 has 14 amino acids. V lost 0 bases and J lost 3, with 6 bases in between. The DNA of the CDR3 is TGCGCCAGCAGCCAAGAGGCAGTCAATCAGCCCCAGCATTTT. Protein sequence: CASSQEAVNQPQHF.

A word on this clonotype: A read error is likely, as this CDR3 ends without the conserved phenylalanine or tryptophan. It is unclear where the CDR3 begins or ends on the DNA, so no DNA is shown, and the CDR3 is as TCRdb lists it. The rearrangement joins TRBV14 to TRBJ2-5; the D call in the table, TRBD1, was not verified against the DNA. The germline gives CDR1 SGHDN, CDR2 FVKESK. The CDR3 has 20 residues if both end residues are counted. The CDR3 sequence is CASSQGSTGTGGYSPLHFGN.

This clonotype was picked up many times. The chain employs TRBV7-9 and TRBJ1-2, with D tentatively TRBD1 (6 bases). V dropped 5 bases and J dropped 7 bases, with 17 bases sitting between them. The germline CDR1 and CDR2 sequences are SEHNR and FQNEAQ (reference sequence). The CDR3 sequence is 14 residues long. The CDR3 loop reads CASSPTGGAFGYTF. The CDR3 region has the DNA TGTGCCAGCAGCCCTACGGGGGGCGCGTTTGGCTACACCTTC.

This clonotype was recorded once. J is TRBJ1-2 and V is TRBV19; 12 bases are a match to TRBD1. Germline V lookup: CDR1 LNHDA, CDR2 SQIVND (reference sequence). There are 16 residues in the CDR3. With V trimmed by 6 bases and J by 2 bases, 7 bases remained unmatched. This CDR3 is CASRTGTGGLNYGYTF. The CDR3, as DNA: TGTGCCAGTAGGACCGGGACAGGGGGCTTAAACTATGGCTACACCTTC.

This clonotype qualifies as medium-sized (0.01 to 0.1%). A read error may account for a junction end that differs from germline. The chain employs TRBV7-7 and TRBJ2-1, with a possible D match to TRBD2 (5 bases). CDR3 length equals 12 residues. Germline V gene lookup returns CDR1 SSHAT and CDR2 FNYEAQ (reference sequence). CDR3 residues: CASSPTGNEQFF. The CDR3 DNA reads TGTGCTAGCAGCCCCACGGGAAATGAGCAGTTCTTC.

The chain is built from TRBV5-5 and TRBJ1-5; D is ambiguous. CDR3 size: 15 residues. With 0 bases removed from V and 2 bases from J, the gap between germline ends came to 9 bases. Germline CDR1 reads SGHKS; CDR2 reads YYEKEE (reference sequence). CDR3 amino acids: CASSLAGNRNQPQHF. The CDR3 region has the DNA TGTGCCAGCAGCTTGGCGGGCAACCGCAATCAGCCCCAGCATTTT.

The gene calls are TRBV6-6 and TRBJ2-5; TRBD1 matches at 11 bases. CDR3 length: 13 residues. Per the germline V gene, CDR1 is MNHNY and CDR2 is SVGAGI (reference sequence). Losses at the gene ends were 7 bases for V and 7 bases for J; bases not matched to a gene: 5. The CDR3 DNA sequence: TGTGCCAGCAATCTGGGACAGGGGGGGACCCAGTACTTC. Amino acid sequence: CASNLGQGGTQYF.

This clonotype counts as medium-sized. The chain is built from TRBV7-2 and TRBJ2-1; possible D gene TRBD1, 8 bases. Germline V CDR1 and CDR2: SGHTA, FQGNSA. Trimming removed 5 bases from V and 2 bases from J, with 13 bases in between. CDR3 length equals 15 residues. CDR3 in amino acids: CASSPQGGTYNEQFF. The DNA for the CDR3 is TGTGCCAGCAGCCCACAGGGGGGGACCTACAATGAGCAGTTCTTC. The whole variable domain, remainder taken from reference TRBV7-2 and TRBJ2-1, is GAGVSQSPSNKVTEKGKDVELRCDPISGHTALYWYRQSLGQGLEFLIYFQGNSAPDKSGLPSDRFSAERTGGSVSTLTIQRTQQEDSAVYLCASSPQGGTYNEQFFGPGTRLTVL.

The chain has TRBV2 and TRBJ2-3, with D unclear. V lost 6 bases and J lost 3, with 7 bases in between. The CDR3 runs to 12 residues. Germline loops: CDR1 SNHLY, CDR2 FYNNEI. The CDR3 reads CASRLTTDTQYF. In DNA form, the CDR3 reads TGTGCCAGCAGGCTAACTACAGATACGCAGTATTTT.